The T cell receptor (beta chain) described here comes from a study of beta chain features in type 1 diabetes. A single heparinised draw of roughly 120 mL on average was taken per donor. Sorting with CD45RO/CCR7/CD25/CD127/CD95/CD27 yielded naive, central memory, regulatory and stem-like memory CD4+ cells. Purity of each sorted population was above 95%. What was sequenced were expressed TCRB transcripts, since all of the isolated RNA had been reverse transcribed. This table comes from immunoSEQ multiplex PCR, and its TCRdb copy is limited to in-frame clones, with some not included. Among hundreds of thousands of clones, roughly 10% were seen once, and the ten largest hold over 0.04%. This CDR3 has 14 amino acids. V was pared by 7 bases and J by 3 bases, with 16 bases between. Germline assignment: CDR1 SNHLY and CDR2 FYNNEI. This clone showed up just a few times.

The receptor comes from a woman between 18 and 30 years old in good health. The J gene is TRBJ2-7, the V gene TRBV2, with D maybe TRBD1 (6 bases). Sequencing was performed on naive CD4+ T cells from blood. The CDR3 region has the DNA TGTGCCAGCACCCCAGACAGGCTGGTCTACGAGCAGTACTTC. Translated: CASTPDRLVYEQYF.